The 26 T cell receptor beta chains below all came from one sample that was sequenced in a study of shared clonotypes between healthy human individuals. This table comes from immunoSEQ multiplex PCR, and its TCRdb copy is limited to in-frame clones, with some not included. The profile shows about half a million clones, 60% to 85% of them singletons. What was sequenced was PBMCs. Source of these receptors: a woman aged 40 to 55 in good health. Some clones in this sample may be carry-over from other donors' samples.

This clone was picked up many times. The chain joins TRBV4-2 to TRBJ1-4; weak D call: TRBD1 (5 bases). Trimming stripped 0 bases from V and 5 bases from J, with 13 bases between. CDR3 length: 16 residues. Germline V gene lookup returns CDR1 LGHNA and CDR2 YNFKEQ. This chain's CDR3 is CASSQDIGTENEKLFF. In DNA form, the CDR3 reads TGTGCCAGCAGCCAAGATATCGGGACGGAAAATGAAAAACTGTTTTTT.

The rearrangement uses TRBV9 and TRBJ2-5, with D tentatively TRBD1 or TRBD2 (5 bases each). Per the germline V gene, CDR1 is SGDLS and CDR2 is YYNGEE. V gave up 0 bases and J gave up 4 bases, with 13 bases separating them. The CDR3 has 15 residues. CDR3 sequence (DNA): TGTGCCAGCAGCGTAGACCCTTTGGGACCAGAGACCCAGTACTTC. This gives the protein CASSVDPLGPETQYF.

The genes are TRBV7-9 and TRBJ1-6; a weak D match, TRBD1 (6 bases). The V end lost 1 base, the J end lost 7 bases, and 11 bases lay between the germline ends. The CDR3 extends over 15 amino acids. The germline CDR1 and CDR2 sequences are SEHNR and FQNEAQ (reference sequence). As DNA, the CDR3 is TGTGCCAGCAGCTTAGGCTCGGGGGCCAATTCACCCCTCCACTTT. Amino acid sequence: CASSLGSGANSPLHF.

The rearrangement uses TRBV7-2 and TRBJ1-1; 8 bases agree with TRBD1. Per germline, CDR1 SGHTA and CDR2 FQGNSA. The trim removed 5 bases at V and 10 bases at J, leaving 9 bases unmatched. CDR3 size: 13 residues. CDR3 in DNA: TGTGCCAGCAGCCCGGCCGGACAGGGCGGAGCTTTCTTT. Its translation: CASSPAGQGGAFF.

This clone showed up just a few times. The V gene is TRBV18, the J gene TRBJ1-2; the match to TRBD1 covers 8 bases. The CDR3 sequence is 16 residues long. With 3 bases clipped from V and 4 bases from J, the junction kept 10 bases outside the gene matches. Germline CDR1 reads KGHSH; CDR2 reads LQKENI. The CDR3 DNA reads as TGTGCCAGCTCACCGGCCGGGGACAGGAGATTCTATGGCTACACCTTC. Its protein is CASSPAGDRRFYGYTF.

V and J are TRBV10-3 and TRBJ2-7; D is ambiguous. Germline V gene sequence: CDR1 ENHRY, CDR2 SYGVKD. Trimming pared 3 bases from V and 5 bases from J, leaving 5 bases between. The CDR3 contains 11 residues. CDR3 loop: CAISDLDEQYF. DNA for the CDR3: TGTGCCATCAGTGACTTAGACGAGCAGTACTTC.

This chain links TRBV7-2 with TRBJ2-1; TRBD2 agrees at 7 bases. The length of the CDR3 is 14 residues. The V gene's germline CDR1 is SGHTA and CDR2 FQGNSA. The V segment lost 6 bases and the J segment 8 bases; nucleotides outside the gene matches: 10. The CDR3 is CASSWGEGFYEQFF. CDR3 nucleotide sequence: TGTGCCAGCAGTTGGGGGGAGGGGTTCTATGAGCAGTTCTTC.

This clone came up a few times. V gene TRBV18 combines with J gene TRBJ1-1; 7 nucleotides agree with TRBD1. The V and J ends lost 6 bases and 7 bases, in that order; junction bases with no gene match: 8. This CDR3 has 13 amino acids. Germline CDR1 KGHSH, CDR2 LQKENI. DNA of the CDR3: TGTGCCAGCTCGCCTGGACAGGATCATGAAGCTTTCTTT. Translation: CASSPGQDHEAFF.

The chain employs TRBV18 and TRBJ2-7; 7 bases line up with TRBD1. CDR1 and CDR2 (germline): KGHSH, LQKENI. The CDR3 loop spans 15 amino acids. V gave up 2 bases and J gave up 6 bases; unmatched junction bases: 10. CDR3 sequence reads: CASSPIDRAKTEQYF. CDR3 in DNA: TGTGCCAGCTCACCAATAGACAGGGCAAAAACCGAGCAGTACTTC. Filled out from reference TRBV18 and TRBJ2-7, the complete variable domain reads NAGVMQNPRHLVRRRGQEARLRCSPMKGHSHVYWYRQLPEEGLKFMVYLQKENIIDESGMPKERFSAEFPKEGPSILRIQQVVRGDSAAYFCASSPIDRAKTEQYFGPGTRLTVT.

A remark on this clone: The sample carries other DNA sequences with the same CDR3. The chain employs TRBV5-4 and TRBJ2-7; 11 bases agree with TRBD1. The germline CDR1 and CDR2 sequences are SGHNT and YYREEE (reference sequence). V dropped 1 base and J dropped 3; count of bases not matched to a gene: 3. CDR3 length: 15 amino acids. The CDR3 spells CASSLSGTGGYEQYF. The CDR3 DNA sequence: TGTGCCAGCAGCTTGAGTGGGACAGGGGGCTACGAGCAGTACTTC.

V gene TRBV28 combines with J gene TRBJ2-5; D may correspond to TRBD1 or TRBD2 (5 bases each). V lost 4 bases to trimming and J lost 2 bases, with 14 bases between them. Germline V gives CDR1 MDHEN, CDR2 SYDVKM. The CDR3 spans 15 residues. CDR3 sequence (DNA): TGTGCCAGCAGTTCACCGGGACGGATACAAGAGACCCAGTACTTC. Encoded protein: CASSSPGRIQETQYF.

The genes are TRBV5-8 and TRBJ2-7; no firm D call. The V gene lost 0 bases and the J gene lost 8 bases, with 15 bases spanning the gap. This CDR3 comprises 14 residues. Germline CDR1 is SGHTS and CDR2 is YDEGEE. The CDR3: CASSLGRSLGKQYF. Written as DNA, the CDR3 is TGTGCCAGCAGCTTGGGACGCTCACTGGGAAAGCAGTACTTC.

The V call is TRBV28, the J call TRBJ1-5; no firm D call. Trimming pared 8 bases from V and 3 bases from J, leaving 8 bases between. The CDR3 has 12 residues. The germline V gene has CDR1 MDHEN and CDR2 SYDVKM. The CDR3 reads CASRRNNQPQHF. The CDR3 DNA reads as TGTGCCAGCCGACGGAACAATCAGCCCCAGCATTTT.

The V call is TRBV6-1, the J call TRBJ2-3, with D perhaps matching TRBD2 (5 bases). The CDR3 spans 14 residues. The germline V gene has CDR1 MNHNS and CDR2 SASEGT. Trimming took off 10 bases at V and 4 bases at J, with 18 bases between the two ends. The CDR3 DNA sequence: TGTGCCACCAGACTATCTAATGGCGCAGATACGCAGTATTTT. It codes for CATRLSNGADTQYF.

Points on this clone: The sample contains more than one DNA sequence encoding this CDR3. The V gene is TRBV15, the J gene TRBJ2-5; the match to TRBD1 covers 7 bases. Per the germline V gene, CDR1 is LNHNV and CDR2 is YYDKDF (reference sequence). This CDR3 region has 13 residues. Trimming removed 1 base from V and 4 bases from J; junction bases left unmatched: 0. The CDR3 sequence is CATSRGQGETQYF. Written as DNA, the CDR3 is TGTGCCACCAGCAGAGGACAGGGAGAGACCCAGTACTTC.

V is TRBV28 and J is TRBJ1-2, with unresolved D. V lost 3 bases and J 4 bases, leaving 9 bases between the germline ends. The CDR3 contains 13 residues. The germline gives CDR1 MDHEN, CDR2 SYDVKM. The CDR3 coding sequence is TGTGCCAGCAGTTTGCCAGAAACCTATGGCTACACCTTC. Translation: CASSLPETYGYTF.

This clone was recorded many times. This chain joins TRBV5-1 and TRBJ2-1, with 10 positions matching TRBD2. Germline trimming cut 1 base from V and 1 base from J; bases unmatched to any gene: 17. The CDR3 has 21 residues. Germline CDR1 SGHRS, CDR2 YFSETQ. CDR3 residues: CASSLPLSQTSGIRSYNEQFF. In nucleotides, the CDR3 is TGCGCCAGCAGCTTGCCTTTATCCCAAACTAGCGGGATTCGATCCTACAATGAGCAGTTCTTC.

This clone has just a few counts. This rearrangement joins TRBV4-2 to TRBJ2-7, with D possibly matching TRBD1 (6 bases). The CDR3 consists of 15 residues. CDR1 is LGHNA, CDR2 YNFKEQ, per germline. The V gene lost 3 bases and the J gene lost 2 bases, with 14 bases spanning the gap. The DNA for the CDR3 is TGTGCCAGCAGCCAGCCAGACAGGTTCCCCTACGAGCAGTACTTC. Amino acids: CASSQPDRFPYEQYF.

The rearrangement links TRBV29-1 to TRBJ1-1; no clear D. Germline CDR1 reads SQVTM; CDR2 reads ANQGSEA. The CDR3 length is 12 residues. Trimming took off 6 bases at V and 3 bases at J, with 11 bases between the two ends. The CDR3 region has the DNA TGCAGCGTCTATCTGGGCCACACTGAAGCTTTCTTT. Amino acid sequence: CSVYLGHTEAFF.

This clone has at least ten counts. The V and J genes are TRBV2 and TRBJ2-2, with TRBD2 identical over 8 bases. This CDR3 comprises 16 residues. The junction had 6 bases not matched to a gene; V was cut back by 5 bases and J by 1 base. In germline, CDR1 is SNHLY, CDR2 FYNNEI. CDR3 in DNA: TGTGCCAGCAGTAGTATGAGCGGGAGGAACACCGGGGAGCTGTTTTTT. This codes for CASSSMSGRNTGELFF. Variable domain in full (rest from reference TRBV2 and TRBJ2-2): EPEVTQTPSHQVTQMGQEVILRCVPISNHLYFYWYRQILGQKVEFLVSFYNNEISEKSEIFDDQFSVERPDGSNFTLKIRSTKLEDSAMYFCASSSMSGRNTGELFFGEGSRLTVL.

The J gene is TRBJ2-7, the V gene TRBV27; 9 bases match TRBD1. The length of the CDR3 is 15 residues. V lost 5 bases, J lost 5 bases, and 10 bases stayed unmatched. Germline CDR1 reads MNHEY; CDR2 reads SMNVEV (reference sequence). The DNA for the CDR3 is TGTGCCAGCAGTCTTTTCGGGACAGGGAGTAACGAGCAGTACTTC. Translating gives CASSLFGTGSNEQYF.

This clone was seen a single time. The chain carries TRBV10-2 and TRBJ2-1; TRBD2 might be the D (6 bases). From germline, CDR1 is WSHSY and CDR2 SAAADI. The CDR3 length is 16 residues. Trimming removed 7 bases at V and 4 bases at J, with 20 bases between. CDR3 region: CASTRGGGTGYNEQFF. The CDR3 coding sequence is TGCGCCAGCACGCGGGGTGGGGGGACTGGTTACAATGAGCAGTTCTTC.

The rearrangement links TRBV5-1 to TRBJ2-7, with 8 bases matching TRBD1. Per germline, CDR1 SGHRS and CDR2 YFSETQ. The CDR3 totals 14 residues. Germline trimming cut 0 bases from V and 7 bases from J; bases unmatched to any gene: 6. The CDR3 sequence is CASSLGTGTGEQYF. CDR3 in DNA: TGCGCCAGCAGCTTGGGGACAGGGACGGGGGAGCAGTACTTC.

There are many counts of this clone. The CDR3 DNA sequence: TGTGCCACCAGCCTAGACTCTAACACTGAAGCTTTCTTT. Translation: CATSLDSNTEAFF. The chain is built from TRBV15 and TRBJ1-1; D unclear. V lost 5 bases to trimming and J lost 2 bases, with 9 bases between them. The CDR3 runs 13 residues. Germline V gene lookup returns CDR1 LNHNV and CDR2 YYDKDF (reference sequence).

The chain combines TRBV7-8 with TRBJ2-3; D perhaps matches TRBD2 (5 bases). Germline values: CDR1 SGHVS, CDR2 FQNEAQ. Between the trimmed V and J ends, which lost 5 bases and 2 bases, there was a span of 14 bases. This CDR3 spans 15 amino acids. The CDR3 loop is CASSRPSGITDTQYF. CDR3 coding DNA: TGTGCCAGCAGCCGCCCCAGCGGAATCACAGATACGCAGTATTTT.

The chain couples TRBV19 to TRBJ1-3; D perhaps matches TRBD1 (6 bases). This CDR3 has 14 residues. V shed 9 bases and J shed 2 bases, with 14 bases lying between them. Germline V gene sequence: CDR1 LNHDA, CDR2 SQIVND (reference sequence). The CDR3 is CASGRGNTGNTIYF. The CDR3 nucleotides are TGTGCCAGCGGCAGGGGCAACACTGGAAACACCATATATTTT. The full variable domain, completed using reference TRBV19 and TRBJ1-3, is DGGITQSPKYLFRKEGQNVTLSCEQNLNHDAMYWYRQDPGQGLRLIYYSQIVNDFQKGDIAEGYSVSREKKESFPLTVTSAQKNPTAFYLCASGRGNTGNTIYFGEGSWLTVV.